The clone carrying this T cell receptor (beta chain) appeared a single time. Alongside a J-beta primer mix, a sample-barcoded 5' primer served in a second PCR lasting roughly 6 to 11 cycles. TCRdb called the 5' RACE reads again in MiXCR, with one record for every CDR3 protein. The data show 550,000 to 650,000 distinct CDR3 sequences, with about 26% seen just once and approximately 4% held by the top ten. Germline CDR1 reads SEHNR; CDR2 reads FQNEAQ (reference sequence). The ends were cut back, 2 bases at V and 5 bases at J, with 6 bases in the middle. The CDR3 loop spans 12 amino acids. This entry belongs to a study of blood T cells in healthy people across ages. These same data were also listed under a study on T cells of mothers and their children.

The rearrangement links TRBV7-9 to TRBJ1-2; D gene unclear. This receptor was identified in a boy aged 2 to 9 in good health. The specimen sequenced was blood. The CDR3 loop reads CASSLNDYGYTF. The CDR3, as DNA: TGTGCCAGCAGCTTAAATGATTATGGCTACACCTTC.